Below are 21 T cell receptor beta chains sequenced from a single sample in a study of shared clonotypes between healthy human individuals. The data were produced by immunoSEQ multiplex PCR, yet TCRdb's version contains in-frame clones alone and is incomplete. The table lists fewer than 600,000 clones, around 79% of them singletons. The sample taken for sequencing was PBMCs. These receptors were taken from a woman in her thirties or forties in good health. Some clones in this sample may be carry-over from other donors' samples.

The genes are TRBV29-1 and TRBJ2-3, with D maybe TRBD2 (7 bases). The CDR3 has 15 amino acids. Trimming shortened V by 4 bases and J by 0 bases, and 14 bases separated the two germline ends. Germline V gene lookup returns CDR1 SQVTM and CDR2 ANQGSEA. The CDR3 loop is CSVALGGASTDTQYF. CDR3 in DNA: TGCAGCGTTGCCCTTGGGGGGGCTAGCACAGATACGCAGTATTTT.

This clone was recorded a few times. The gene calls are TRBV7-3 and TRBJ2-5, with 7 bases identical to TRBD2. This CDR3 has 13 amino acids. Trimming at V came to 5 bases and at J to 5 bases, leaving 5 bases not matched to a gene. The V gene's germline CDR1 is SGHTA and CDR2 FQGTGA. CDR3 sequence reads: CASSRGLRETQYF. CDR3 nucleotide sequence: TGTGCCAGCAGCCGGGGACTACGGGAGACCCAGTACTTC. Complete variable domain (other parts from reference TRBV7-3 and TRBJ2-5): GAGVSQTPSNKVTEKGKYVELRCDPISGHTALYWYRQSLGQGPEFLIYFQGTGAADDSGLPNDRFFAVRPEGSVSTLKIQRTERGDSAVYLCASSRGLRETQYFGPGTRLLVL.

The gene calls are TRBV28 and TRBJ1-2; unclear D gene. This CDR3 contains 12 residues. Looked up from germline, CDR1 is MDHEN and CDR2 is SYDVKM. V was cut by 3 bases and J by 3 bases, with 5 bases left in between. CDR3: CASSLEDYGYTF. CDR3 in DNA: TGTGCCAGCAGTTTGGAGGACTATGGCTACACCTTC.

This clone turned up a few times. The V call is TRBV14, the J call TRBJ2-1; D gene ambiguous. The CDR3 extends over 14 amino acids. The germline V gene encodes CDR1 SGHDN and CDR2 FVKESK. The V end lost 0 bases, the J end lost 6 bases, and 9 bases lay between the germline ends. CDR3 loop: CASSQDYPFNEQFF. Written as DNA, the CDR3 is TGTGCCAGCAGCCAAGATTATCCCTTCAATGAGCAGTTCTTC.

The CDR3 loop reads CASRKGIETSGSRETQYF. Here the CDR3 DNA reads TGTGCCAGCAGAAAGGGAATTGAGACTAGCGGGAGTCGAGAGACCCAGTACTTC. V usage is TRBV7-8 and J usage is TRBJ2-5, with 12 bases identical to TRBD2. J lost 4 bases, V lost 6 bases, and 15 bases had no gene match. This CDR3 contains 18 residues. CDR1 and CDR2 from the germline V gene are SGHVS and FQNEAQ.

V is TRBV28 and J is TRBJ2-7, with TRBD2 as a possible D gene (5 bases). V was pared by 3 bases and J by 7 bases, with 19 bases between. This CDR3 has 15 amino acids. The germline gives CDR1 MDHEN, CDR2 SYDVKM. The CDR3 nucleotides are TGTGCCAGCAGTTTTAGTCGGACTCCCCCGGAGGAGCAGTACTTC. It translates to CASSFSRTPPEEQYF.

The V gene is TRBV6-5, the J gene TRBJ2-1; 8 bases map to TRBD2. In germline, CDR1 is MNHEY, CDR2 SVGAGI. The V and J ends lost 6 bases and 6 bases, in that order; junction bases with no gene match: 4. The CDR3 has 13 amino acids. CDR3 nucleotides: TGTGCCAGCAGGACGGCGGGGGGCAATGAGCAGTTCTTC. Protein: CASRTAGGNEQFF.

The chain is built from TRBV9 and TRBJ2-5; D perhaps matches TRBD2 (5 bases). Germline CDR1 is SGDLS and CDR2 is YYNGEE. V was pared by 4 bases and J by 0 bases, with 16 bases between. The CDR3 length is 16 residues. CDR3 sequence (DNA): TGTGCCAGCAGCCCTCGGACGGGATTGTACCAAGAGACCCAGTACTTC. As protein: CASSPRTGLYQETQYF. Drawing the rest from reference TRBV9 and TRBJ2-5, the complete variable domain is DSGVTQTPKHLITATGQRVTLRCSPRSGDLSVYWYQQSLDQGLQFLIQYYNGEERAKGNILERFSAQQFPDLHSELNLSSLELGDSALYFCASSPRTGLYQETQYFGPGTRLLVL.

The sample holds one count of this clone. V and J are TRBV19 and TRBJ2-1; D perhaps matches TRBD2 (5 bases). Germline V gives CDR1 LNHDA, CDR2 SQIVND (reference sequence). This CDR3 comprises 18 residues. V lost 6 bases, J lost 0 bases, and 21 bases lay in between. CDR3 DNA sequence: TGTGCCAGTAGCCCAAAGAACCCTTTGGGAGTCTCCTACAATGAGCAGTTCTTC. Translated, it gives CASSPKNPLGVSYNEQFF. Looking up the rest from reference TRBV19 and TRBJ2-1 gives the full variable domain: DGGITQSPKYLFRKEGQNVTLSCEQNLNHDAMYWYRQDPGQGLRLIYYSQIVNDFQKGDIAEGYSVSREKKESFPLTVTSAQKNPTAFYLCASSPKNPLGVSYNEQFFGPGTRLTVL.

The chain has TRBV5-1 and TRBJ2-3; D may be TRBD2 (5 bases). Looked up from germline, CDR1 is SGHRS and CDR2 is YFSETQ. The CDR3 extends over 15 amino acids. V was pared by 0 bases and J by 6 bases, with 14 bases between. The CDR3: CASSLAGAGGDTQYF. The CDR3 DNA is TGCGCCAGCAGCTTGGCCGGAGCCGGCGGGGATACGCAGTATTTT.

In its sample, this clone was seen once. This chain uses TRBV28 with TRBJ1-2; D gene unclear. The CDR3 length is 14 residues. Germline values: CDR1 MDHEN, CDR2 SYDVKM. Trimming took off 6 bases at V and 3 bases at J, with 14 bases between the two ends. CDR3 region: CASSARGLHYGYTF. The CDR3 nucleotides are TGTGCCAGCAGCGCCCGGGGTCTGCACTATGGCTACACCTTC.

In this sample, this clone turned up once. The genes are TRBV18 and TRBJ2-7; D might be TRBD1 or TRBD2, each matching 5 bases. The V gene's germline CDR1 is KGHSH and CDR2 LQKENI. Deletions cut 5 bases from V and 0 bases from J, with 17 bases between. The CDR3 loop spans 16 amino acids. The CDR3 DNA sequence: TGTGCCAGCTCATCAACTCCGGGACGTCGCTCCTACGAGCAGTACTTC. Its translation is CASSSTPGRRSYEQYF. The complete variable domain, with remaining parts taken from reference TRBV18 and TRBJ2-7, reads NAGVMQNPRHLVRRRGQEARLRCSPMKGHSHVYWYRQLPEEGLKFMVYLQKENIIDESGMPKERFSAEFPKEGPSILRIQQVVRGDSAAYFCASSSTPGRRSYEQYFGPGTRLTVT.

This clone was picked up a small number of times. The CDR3 DNA follows: TGTGCCATCAGACCCGGGGGGGCGGCAGATACGCAGTATTTT. Translating it yields CAIRPGGAADTQYF. The gene calls are TRBV10-3 and TRBJ2-3; 8 nucleotides agree with TRBD2. J lost 4 bases, V lost 6 bases, and 6 bases had no gene match. Germline values: CDR1 ENHRY, CDR2 SYGVKD. This CDR3 comprises 14 residues.

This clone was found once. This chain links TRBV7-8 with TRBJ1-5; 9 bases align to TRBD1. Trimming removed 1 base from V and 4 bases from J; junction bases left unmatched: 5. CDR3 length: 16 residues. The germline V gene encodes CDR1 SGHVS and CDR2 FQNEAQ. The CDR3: CASSLDRTGENQPQHF. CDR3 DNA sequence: TGTGCCAGCAGCTTAGATCGGACAGGGGAGAATCAGCCCCAGCATTTT.

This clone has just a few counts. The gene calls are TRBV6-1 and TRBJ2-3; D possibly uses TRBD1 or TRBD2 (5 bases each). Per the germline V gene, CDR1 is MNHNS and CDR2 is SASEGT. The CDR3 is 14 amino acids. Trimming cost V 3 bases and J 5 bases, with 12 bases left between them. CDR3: CASSEKLGEDTQYF. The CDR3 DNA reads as TGTGCCAGCAGTGAGAAATTGGGGGAAGATACGCAGTATTTT.

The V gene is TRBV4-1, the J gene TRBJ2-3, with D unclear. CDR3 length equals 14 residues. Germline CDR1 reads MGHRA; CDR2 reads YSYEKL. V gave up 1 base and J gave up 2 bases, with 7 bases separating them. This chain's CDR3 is CASSQASNTDTQYF. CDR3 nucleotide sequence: TGCGCCAGCAGCCAAGCCTCAAACACAGATACGCAGTATTTT.

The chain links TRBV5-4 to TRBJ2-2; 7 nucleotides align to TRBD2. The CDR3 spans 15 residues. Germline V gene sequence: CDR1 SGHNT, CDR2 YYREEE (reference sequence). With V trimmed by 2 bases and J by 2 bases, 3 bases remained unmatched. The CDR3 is CASSFKAGNTGELFF. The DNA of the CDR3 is TGTGCCAGCAGCTTTAAAGCGGGAAACACCGGGGAGCTGTTTTTT.

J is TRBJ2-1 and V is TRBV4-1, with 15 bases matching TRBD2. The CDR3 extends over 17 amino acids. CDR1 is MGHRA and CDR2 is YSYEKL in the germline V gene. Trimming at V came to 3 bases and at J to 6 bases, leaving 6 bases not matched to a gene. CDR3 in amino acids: CASSHNQGLAGGNEQFF. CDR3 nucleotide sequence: TGCGCCAGCAGCCACAATCAGGGACTAGCGGGAGGCAATGAGCAGTTCTTC.

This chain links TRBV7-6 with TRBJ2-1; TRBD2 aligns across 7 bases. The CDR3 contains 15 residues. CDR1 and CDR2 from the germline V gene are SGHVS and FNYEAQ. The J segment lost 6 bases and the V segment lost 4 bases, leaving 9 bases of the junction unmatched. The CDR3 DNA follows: TGTGCCAGCAGCTCGCTTAGCGGGCGCTTCAATGAGCAGTTCTTC. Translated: CASSSLSGRFNEQFF.

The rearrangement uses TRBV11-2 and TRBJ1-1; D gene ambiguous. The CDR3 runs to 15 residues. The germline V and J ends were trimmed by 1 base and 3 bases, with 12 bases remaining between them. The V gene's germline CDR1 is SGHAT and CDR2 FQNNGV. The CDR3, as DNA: TGTGCCAGCAGCTTAGTTGGTGGTCAGTACACTGAAGCTTTCTTT. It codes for CASSLVGGQYTEAFF.

CDR3 sequence reads: CASSENGHHQETQYF. Written as DNA, the CDR3 is TGTGCCAGCAGTGAAAATGGACACCACCAAGAGACCCAGTACTTC. The rearrangement joins TRBV2 to TRBJ2-5; D possibly corresponds to TRBD1 (5 bases). CDR1 and CDR2 (germline): SNHLY, FYNNEI. Trimming removed 2 bases at V and 0 bases at J, with 10 bases between. CDR3 length: 15 amino acids.